The 2 T cell receptor beta chains below all came from one sample that was sequenced in a study of blood T cell repertoires in COVID-19. TCRdb's table, derived via immunoSEQ multiplex PCR, lists solely in-frame clones and lacks some. The sample consists of roughly 270,000 clones, around 84% of them appearing once. Input material: PBMCs or T cells enriched from blood (not recorded which). These receptors originate from a woman aged 45-65 years who had recovered from COVID-19.

The chain couples TRBV20-1 to TRBJ2-7; TRBD1 might be the D (5 bases). CDR1 and CDR2 from the germline V gene are DFQATT and SNEGSKA (reference sequence). Trimming removed 3 bases at V and 1 base at J, with 13 bases between. The CDR3 has 14 residues. CDR3 nucleotides: TGCAGTGCTAGTAGGGGTAGTTATTCCTACGAGCAGTACTTC. Translating it yields CSASRGSYSYEQYF.

The gene calls are TRBV2 and TRBJ1-6; D remains unclear. This CDR3 contains 12 residues. Trimming left V 10 bases short and J 7 bases short, with 11 bases between. The germline V gene encodes CDR1 SNHLY and CDR2 FYNNEI. The CDR3 bases are TGTGCCACCAATCCGGGGAATTCACCCCTCCACTTT. It codes for CATNPGNSPLHF.